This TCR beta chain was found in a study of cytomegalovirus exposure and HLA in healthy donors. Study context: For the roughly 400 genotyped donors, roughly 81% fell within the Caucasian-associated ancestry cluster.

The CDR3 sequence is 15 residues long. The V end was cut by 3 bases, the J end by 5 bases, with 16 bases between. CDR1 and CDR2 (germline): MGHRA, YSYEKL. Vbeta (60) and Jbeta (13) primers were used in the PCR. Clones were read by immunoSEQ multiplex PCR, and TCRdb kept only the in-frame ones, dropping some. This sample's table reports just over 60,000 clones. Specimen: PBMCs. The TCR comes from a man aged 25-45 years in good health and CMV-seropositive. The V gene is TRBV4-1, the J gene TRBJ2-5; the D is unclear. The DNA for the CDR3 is TGCGCCAGCAGCCAGCCGCGCGAGGTTAGGGAGACCCAGTACTTC. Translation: CASSQPREVRETQYF.